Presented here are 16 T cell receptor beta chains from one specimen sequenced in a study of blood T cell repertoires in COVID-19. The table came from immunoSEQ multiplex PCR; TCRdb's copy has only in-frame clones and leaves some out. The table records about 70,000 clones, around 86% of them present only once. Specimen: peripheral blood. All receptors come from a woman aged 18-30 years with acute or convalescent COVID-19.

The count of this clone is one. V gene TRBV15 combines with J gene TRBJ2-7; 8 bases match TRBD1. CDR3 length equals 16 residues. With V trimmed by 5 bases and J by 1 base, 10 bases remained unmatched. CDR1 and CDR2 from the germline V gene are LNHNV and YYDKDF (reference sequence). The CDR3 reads CATSGRTGTGSYEQYF. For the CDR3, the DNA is TGTGCCACCAGCGGACGGACAGGGACTGGTTCCTACGAGCAGTACTTC.

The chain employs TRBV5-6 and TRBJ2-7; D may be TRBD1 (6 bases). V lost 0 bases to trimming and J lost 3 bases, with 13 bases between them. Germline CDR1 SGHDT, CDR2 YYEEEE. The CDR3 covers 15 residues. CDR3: CASSLARDIYYEQYF. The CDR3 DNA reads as TGTGCCAGCAGCTTGGCCCGGGACATATACTACGAGCAGTACTTC.

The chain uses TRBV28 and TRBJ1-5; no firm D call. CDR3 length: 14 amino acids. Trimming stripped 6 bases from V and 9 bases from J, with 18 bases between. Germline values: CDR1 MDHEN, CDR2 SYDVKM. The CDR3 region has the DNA TGTGCCAGCAGGACCGGGGTCCCCGGTAGGCCCCAGCATTTT. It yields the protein CASRTGVPGRPQHF.

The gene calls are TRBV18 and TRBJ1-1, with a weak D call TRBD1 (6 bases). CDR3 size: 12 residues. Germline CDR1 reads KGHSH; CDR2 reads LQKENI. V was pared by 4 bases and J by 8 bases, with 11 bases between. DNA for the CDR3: TGTGCCAGCTCACTTCTCAGGGGAGAAGCTTTCTTT. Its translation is CASSLLRGEAFF. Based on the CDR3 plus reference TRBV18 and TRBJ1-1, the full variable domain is NAGVMQNPRHLVRRRGQEARLRCSPMKGHSHVYWYRQLPEEGLKFMVYLQKENIIDESGMPKERFSAEFPKEGPSILRIQQVVRGDSAAYFCASSLLRGEAFFGQGTRLTVV.

CDR3 protein: CASSIGRQGPYNEQFF. CDR3 coding DNA: TGTGCCAGTAGTATCGGGAGACAGGGGCCCTACAATGAGCAGTTCTTC. The genes are TRBV19 and TRBJ2-1, with 8 bases identical to TRBD1. The CDR3 contains 16 residues. The V segment lost 3 bases and the J segment 2 bases; nucleotides outside the gene matches: 6. Germline assignment: CDR1 LNHDA and CDR2 SQIVND (reference sequence).

CDR3 DNA sequence: TGTGCCTGGAGTGTAGGGGGGGTTACCTACGAGCAGTACTTC. Amino acids: CAWSVGGVTYEQYF. This chain links TRBV30 with TRBJ2-7, with D possibly being TRBD2 (7 bases). V was pared by 0 bases and J by 2 bases, with 11 bases between. The germline CDR1 and CDR2 sequences are GTSNPN and SVGIG (reference sequence). This CDR3 comprises 14 residues.

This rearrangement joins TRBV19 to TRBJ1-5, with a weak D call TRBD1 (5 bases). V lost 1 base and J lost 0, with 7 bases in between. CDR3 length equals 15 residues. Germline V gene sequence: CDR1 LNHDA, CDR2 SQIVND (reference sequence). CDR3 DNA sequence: TGTGCCAGTAGTATAGGGGGGGGTAGCAATCAGCCCCAGCATTTT. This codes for CASSIGGGSNQPQHF.

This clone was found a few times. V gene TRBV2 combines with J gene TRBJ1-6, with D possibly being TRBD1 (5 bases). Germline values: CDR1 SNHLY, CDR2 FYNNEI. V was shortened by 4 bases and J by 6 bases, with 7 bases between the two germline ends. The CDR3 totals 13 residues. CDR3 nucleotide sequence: TGTGCCAGCAGTGCAGACAGTAATTCACCCCTCCACTTT. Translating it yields CASSADSNSPLHF.

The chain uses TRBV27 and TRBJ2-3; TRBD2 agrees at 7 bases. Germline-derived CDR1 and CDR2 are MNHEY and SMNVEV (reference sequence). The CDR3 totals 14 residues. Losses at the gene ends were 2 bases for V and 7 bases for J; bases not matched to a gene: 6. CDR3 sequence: CASSLGQSGNTQYF. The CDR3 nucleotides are TGTGCCAGCAGTTTAGGACAAAGCGGGAATACGCAGTATTTT.

In nucleotides, the CDR3 is TGTGCCAGCAGTGCGGACACCCGAAGGAACTATGGCTACACCTTC. Translated: CASSADTRRNYGYTF. The chain couples TRBV2 to TRBJ1-2; D may be TRBD1 (5 bases). The CDR3 has 15 residues. Looked up from germline, CDR1 is SNHLY and CDR2 is FYNNEI. Trimming took 4 bases from V and 2 from J, leaving 14 bases between them.

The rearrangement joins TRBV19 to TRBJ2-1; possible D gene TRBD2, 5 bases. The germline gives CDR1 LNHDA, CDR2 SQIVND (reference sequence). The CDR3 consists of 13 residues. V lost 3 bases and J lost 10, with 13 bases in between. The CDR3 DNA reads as TGTGCCAGTAGTATGGGCACGAGAGGGGAGCAGTTCTTC. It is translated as CASSMGTRGEQFF.

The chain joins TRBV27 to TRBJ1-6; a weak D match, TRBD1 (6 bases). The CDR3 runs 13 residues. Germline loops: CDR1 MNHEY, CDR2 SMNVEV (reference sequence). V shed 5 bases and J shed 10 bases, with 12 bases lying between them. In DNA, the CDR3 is TGTGCCAGCAGTGAGAGGGGGGGGTCACCCCTCCACTTT. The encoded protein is CASSERGGSPLHF.

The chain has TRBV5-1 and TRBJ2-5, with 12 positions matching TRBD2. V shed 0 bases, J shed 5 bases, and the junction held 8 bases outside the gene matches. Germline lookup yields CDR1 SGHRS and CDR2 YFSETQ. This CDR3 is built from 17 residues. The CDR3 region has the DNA TGCGCCAGCAGCTTGGGGCTAGCGGGGGGGCCCTGGGAGACCCAGTACTTC. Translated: CASSLGLAGGPWETQYF.

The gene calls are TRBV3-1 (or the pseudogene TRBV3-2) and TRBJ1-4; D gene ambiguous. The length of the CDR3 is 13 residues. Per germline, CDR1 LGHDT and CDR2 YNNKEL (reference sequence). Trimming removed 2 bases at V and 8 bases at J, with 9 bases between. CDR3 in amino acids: CASSQHVGEKLFF. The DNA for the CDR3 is TGTGCCAGCAGCCAACACGTCGGGGAAAAACTGTTTTTT.

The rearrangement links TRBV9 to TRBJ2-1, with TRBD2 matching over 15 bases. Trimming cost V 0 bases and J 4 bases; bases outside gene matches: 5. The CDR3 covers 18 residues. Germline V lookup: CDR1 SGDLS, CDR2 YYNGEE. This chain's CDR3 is CASSVEPGLAGGYNEQFF. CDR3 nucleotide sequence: TGTGCCAGCAGCGTAGAGCCGGGACTAGCGGGAGGTTACAATGAGCAGTTCTTC.

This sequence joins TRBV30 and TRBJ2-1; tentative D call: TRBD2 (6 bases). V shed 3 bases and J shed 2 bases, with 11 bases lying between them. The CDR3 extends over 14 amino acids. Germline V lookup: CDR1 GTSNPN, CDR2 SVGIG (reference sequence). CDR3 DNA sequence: TGTGCCTGGAGCTTGGGACTCACCTACAATGAGCAGTTCTTC. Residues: CAWSLGLTYNEQFF.